This T cell receptor (beta chain) was retrieved from a study of Graves' ophthalmopathy and Graves' hyperthyroidism. This clonotype was recorded a few times. No antigen is known for it. Study-level findings and limits: Most expanded clonotypes from thyroid (those above 0.001 frequency) were also found in blood.

RNA transcripts yielded amplified TCR beta CDR3 regions. An opening RT-PCR round employed HTBI primers and preceded a second-round multiplex PCR. TCRdb analysed the multiplex PCR reads with MiXCR anew, one entry per CDR3 protein. This table holds just over 600,000 distinct CDR3 sequences, about 20% found once. The CDR3 has 13 amino acids. CDR1 and CDR2 (germline): SNHLY, FYNNEI. The V gene end was trimmed by 4 bases and the J gene end by 8 bases; junction bases not matched to a gene: 6. Cases classed as stable hyperthyroidism had no ophthalmopathy within 18 months of follow-up. Recruitment covered hyperthyroidism patients aged 18 to 65 whose new diagnosis was of under 2 months' duration. Someone took the PBMCs out of around 10 ml of fresh peripheral blood.

The TCR originated in a woman in her late teens or twenties with stable Graves' hyperthyroidism. Some clones in this sample may be carry-over from other donors' samples. Input material: peripheral blood. The chain couples TRBV2 to TRBJ2-5; 8 nucleotides align to TRBD2. CDR3 sequence: CASSVLAEVTQYF. The CDR3 DNA follows: TGTGCCAGCAGTGTACTAGCGGAGGTTACCCAGTACTTC.